The clone carrying this T cell receptor (beta chain) has at least ten counts. Its antigen is still unknown. V lost 5 bases and J 0 bases, leaving 16 bases between the germline ends. This CDR3 region has 16 residues. Germline V CDR1 and CDR2: SGHVS, FNYEAQ. These data originate in a study of sequential checkpoint blockade in melanoma. Study-level background: After both sequences, patients received maintenance nivolumab.

Sequencing used immunoSEQ multiplex PCR; TCRdb keeps in-frame clones, though not all of them. This table holds around 37,000 clones, roughly 32% found once. Documented treatment: randomized to nivolumab then ipilimumab (arm A) or the reverse (arm B). DNA-damaging chemotherapy had not been given to any patient beforehand. The study, taken as a whole, reports: Clinical benefit was about 30 times likelier when tumor T-cell fraction and clonality increased. Tumor T-cell fraction and clonality correlated with PD-L1 and CD8+ counts.

The V gene is TRBV7-6, the J gene TRBJ1-1; a possible D gene is TRBD1 (5 bases). The TCR comes from a human donor with melanoma. The sequenced sample was tumor tissue (inferred from file names), obtained from a patient given nivolumab and ipilimumab in sequence. As DNA, the CDR3 is TGTGCCAGCAGCCAAGATCCCGGGGCTCTGAACACTGAAGCTTTCTTT. This encodes CASSQDPGALNTEAFF.